These 27 T cell receptor beta chains originate from one sample sequenced in a study of T-cell memory formation after mild COVID-19. TCRdb fed the 5' RACE reads into MiXCR, producing one record per CDR3 protein. The data hold about 200,000 distinct CDR3 sequences, with around 15% observed a single time. Sequencing was carried out using PBMCs or a T cell subset sorted from them (not recorded which). Receptor source: an adult woman who had mild COVID-19 (a few samples of this study predate the infection). Cell type and time point are not known.

This clonotype was seen a few times. J is TRBJ2-1 and V is TRBV3-1, with a weak D call TRBD2 (6 bases). CDR1 and CDR2 from the germline V gene are LGHDT and YNNKEL (reference sequence). This CDR3 is 14 amino acids long. Trimming cost V 1 base and J 7 bases, with 11 bases left between them. CDR3 amino acids: CASSQGTRGNEQFF. DNA for the CDR3: TGTGCCAGCAGCCAAGGGACCCGGGGGAATGAGCAGTTCTTC.

This clonotype was seen a handful of times. The chain employs TRBV7-2 and TRBJ2-1, with a tentative D call TRBD2 (6 bases). The ends were cut back, 5 bases at V and 1 base at J, with 15 bases in the middle. The germline CDR1 and CDR2 sequences are SGHTA and FQGNSA. The CDR3 spans 16 residues. In nucleotides, the CDR3 is TGTGCCAGCAGCCGGAGGGCAAGTGGGTCCTACAATGAGCAGTTCTTC. Translated, it gives CASSRRASGSYNEQFF.

This CDR3 reads CATSRVTEAFF. The CDR3 DNA reads as TGTGCCACCAGCAGGGTCACTGAAGCTTTCTTT. The rearrangement links TRBV24-1 to TRBJ1-1; the D gene is possibly TRBD1 (5 bases). This CDR3 has 11 amino acids. The V end lost 7 bases, the J end lost 4 bases, and 6 bases lay between the germline ends. CDR1 is KGHDR and CDR2 is SFDVKD in the germline V gene.

The rearrangement links TRBV11-2 to TRBJ1-2; weak D call: TRBD1 (6 bases). V lost 4 bases and J 4 bases, leaving 16 bases between the germline ends. CDR1 is SGHAT, CDR2 FQNNGV, per germline. There are 15 residues in the CDR3. The CDR3 DNA follows: TGTGCCAGCAGCTCACAATCGGGGGCCAGCTATGGCTACACCTTC. Residues: CASSSQSGASYGYTF.

This clonotype was detected only a few times. The J gene is TRBJ2-7, the V gene TRBV20-1, with D possibly being TRBD2 (6 bases). This CDR3 spans 12 amino acids. In germline, CDR1 is DFQATT, CDR2 SNEGSKA (reference sequence). Trimming left V 6 bases short and J 6 bases short, with 15 bases between. CDR3 coding DNA: TGCAGTGCGGGGACTCCGTTGGGCGAGCAGTACTTC. Translating it yields CSAGTPLGEQYF.

The chain combines TRBV20-1 with TRBJ1-4; D may be TRBD1 (5 bases). This CDR3 comprises 12 residues. CDR1 and CDR2 (germline): DFQATT, SNEGSKA (reference sequence). V was cut by 6 bases and J by 10 bases, with 15 bases left in between. CDR3 region: CSAGGEVGKLFF. The DNA for the CDR3 is TGCAGTGCAGGAGGGGAGGTCGGAAAACTGTTTTTT.

The chain is built from TRBV6-6 and TRBJ2-5; 9 positions match TRBD2. The J segment lost 13 bases and the V segment lost 6 bases, leaving 9 bases of the junction unmatched. The germline V gene encodes CDR1 MNHNY and CDR2 SVGAGI (reference sequence). The CDR3 spans 12 residues. CDR3 in DNA: TGTGCCAGCAGCTCCGGCGGGGGGGCCTGGTACTTC. It codes for CASSSGGGAWYF.

The V gene is TRBV12-3 or TRBV12-4, the J gene TRBJ2-3; 7 bases fit TRBD2. V lost 3 bases to trimming and J lost 5 bases; unmatched junction nucleotides: 5. The CDR3 spans 14 residues. The CDR3: CASSFGPGGDTQYF. CDR3 coding DNA: TGTGCCAGCAGTTTCGGGCCGGGGGGAGATACGCAGTATTTT.

This clonotype has just a few counts. V and J are TRBV24-1 and TRBJ2-1; no clear D gene. The V end lost 4 bases, the J end lost 1 base, and 13 bases lay between the germline ends. Germline CDR1 KGHDR, CDR2 SFDVKD. CDR3 size: 16 residues. The CDR3: CATSDTTPRSYNEQFF. The CDR3 DNA follows: TGTGCCACCAGTGACACAACCCCAAGGTCCTACAATGAGCAGTTCTTC.

This chain connects TRBV20-1 to TRBJ2-1, with 7 positions matching TRBD2. This CDR3 has 13 residues. Germline V lookup: CDR1 DFQATT, CDR2 SNEGSKA (reference sequence). Trimming took 5 bases from V and 6 from J; bases not matched to a gene: 7. The CDR3: CSADGLVVNEQFF. The CDR3 DNA sequence: TGCAGTGCTGACGGACTAGTAGTCAATGAGCAGTTCTTC.

This sequence joins TRBV7-2 and TRBJ1-2, with TRBD1 identical over 7 bases. Germline assignment: CDR1 SGHTA and CDR2 FQGNSA. This CDR3 contains 14 residues. The trim removed 1 base at V and 4 bases at J, leaving 3 bases unmatched. CDR3 coding DNA: TGTGCCAGCAGCTTAGGACAGGGTTTCTATGGCTACACCTTC. The encoded protein is CASSLGQGFYGYTF.

Notes on this clonotype: Sequence at one end of the junction differs from germline and may be a read error. The chain uses TRBV7-7 and TRBJ2-7; D may correspond to TRBD1 or TRBD2 (6 bases each). Germline assignment: CDR1 SSHAT and CDR2 FNYEAQ (reference sequence). CDR3 length: 13 residues. This CDR3 reads CASSQGGSYEQYF. The DNA for the CDR3 is TGTGCTAGCAGCCAAGGGGGGAGCTACGAGCAGTACTTC.

There are a few counts of this clonotype. The V gene is TRBV20-1, the J gene TRBJ2-1; 9 nucleotides agree with TRBD2. Germline V gives CDR1 DFQATT, CDR2 SNEGSKA (reference sequence). V lost 3 bases and J lost 0; bases outside the gene matches: 6. The CDR3 has 16 amino acids. CDR3 nucleotides: TGCAGTGCTAGGGCTAGCGGGATTAGCTCCTACAATGAGCAGTTCTTC. As protein: CSARASGISSYNEQFF.

This clonotype was detected only a few times. V gene TRBV12-3 or TRBV12-4 combines with J gene TRBJ1-5, with D perhaps matching TRBD1 (5 bases). Trimming pared 1 base from V and 0 bases from J, leaving 7 bases between. The CDR3 is 15 amino acids. CDR3 sequence: CASSLEGNSNQPQHF. The CDR3 DNA reads as TGTGCCAGCAGTTTAGAGGGGAATAGCAATCAGCCCCAGCATTTT.

This clonotype was detected ten times or more. The V and J genes are TRBV7-6 and TRBJ2-3; D unresolved. CDR3 size: 15 residues. The V gene's germline CDR1 is SGHVS and CDR2 FNYEAQ. V lost 2 bases and J lost 5, with 14 bases in between. CDR3 region: CASSLLFSIGDTQYF. The DNA for the CDR3 is TGTGCCAGCAGCTTATTATTCTCAATAGGAGATACGCAGTATTTT.

There are a few counts of this clonotype. The V call is TRBV3-1, the J call TRBJ1-1; D is unclear. Germline-derived CDR1 and CDR2 are LGHDT and YNNKEL (reference sequence). V gave up 7 bases and J gave up 5 bases, with 11 bases separating them. This CDR3 is 12 amino acids long. Here the CDR3 reads CASNFGGTEAFF. The DNA for the CDR3 is TGTGCCAGCAATTTCGGCGGGACTGAAGCTTTCTTT.

This clonotype has a single count. The chain uses TRBV10-3 and TRBJ2-3; 9 positions agree with TRBD2. This CDR3 is built from 16 residues. Per germline, CDR1 ENHRY and CDR2 SYGVKD. V trimming: 0 bases; J trimming: 5 bases; junction bases outside the gene matches: 6. As DNA, the CDR3 is TGTGCCATCAGTGAGTCGTCTAGCGGGGTAGGAGATACGCAGTATTTT. Translating gives CAISESSSGVGDTQYF.

On this clonotype itself: A much larger clone sits a single nucleotide away, making a read error possible. The CDR3 protein is CSVASDMRKPQHF. The DNA of the CDR3 is TGCAGCGTTGCCTCCGATATGAGAAAGCCCCAGCATTTT. The chain employs TRBV29-1 and TRBJ1-5; D is undetermined. Germline CDR1 SQVTM, CDR2 ANQGSEA. The CDR3 has 13 amino acids. Trimming removed 4 bases from V and 8 bases from J, with 15 bases in between.

V is TRBV30 and J is TRBJ2-3, with D possibly called TRBD1 or TRBD2 (6 bases each). V was trimmed by 3 bases and J by 4 bases, leaving 11 bases between them. Per the germline V gene, CDR1 is GTSNPN and CDR2 is SVGIG (reference sequence). CDR3 length: 13 residues. As DNA, the CDR3 is TGTGCCTGGAGGCTGGGGGGCCCAGATACGCAGTATTTT. As protein: CAWRLGGPDTQYF.

This chain joins TRBV3-1 and TRBJ1-2; D perhaps matches TRBD1 (6 bases). CDR1 and CDR2 from the germline V gene are LGHDT and YNNKEL (reference sequence). CDR3 size: 14 residues. Trimming cost V 4 bases and J 2 bases, with 11 bases left between them. This CDR3 is CASSRQAGNYGYTF. In DNA form, the CDR3 reads TGTGCCAGCAGCCGACAGGCGGGCAACTATGGCTACACCTTC. The full variable domain, with the rest looked up from reference TRBV3-1 and TRBJ1-2, is DTAVSQTPKYLVTQMGNDKSIKCEQNLGHDTMYWYKQDSKKFLKIMFSYNNKELIINETVPNRFSPKSPDKAHLNLHINSLELGDSAVYFCASSRQAGNYGYTFGSGTRLTVV.

This clonotype was recorded many times. The chain is built from TRBV5-1 and TRBJ2-5; 7 bases line up with TRBD2. There are 14 residues in the CDR3. Per the germline V gene, CDR1 is SGHRS and CDR2 is YFSETQ. V was clipped by 1 base and J by 2 bases; unmatched bases: 2. The CDR3 DNA is TGCGCCAGCAGCTTGTTTAGCGGGCAAGAGACCCAGTACTTC. Translation: CASSLFSGQETQYF.

The genes are TRBV29-1 and TRBJ2-1; 11 bases map to TRBD2. Per the germline V gene, CDR1 is SQVTM and CDR2 is ANQGSEA. CDR3 length equals 13 residues. V lost 5 bases, J lost 7 bases, and 4 bases stayed unmatched. The CDR3 DNA reads as TGCAGCGTTAGGGCTAGCGGGAGGAATGAGCAGTTCTTC. The encoded protein is CSVRASGRNEQFF.

This clonotype was counted between two and nine times. The gene calls are TRBV5-1 and TRBJ2-1, with D perhaps TRBD1 (6 bases). Germline V gene data show CDR1 as SGHRS and CDR2 as YFSETQ. The CDR3 covers 13 residues. V lost 5 bases and J lost 7, with 13 bases in between. The CDR3: CASRRQTGNEQFF. CDR3 in DNA: TGCGCCAGCAGGCGCCAAACAGGGAATGAGCAGTTCTTC.

This chain links TRBV12-3 or TRBV12-4 with TRBJ1-1; D not resolved. This CDR3 has 13 amino acids. The V gene lost 3 bases and the J gene lost 2 bases, with 7 bases spanning the gap. CDR3 sequence reads: CASSFRHNTEAFF. The CDR3 region has the DNA TGTGCCAGCAGTTTTAGGCACAACACTGAAGCTTTCTTT.

There are a few counts of this clonotype. The rearrangement links TRBV2 to TRBJ2-1, with TRBD2 matching over 15 bases. Germline V gene data show CDR1 as SNHLY and CDR2 as FYNNEI. Unmatched junction bases numbered 2, after V lost 8 bases and J lost 9 bases. This CDR3 comprises 13 residues. The CDR3 protein is CASGTSGRIEQFF. The CDR3 DNA reads TGTGCCAGCGGGACTAGCGGGAGGATTGAGCAGTTCTTC.

The V and J genes are TRBV12-3 or TRBV12-4 and TRBJ2-3, with D uncertain. The length of the CDR3 is 13 residues. V lost 5 bases to trimming and J lost 1 base, with 7 bases between them. This CDR3 is CASSPLRTDTQYF. As DNA, the CDR3 is TGTGCCAGCAGTCCACTCCGCACAGATACGCAGTATTTT.

This clonotype was counted ten times or more. V is TRBV2 and J is TRBJ1-5; tentatively, D is TRBD1 (5 bases). The germline gives CDR1 SNHLY, CDR2 FYNNEI. The ends were cut back, 6 bases at V and 11 bases at J, with 17 bases in the middle. This CDR3 is 13 amino acids long. The CDR3 nucleotides are TGTGCCAGCAGAGCCGGGACCGTGGGAGCCCAGCATTTT. This sequence encodes CASRAGTVGAQHF. Looking up the rest from reference TRBV2 and TRBJ1-5 gives the full variable domain: EPEVTQTPSHQVTQMGQEVILRCVPISNHLYFYWYRQILGQKVEFLVSFYNNEISEKSEIFDDQFSVERPDGSNFTLKIRSTKLEDSAMYFCASRAGTVGAQHFGDGTRLSIL.